The TCR beta chain described here comes from a study of T cells in localized non-small cell lung cancer. Losses at the gene ends were 4 bases for V and 3 bases for J; bases not matched to a gene: 9. This CDR3 spans 17 amino acids. The V gene's germline CDR1 is MDHEN and CDR2 SYDVKM. The repertoire was sequenced with immunoSEQ multiplex PCR; TCRdb's copy has only in-frame clones and lacks some. The profile shows tens of thousands of clones, around 93% of them singletons. The rearrangement joins TRBV28 to TRBJ2-5; TRBD2 agrees at 12 bases. This material consisted of peripheral blood, taken before any cancer treatment. The sequence derives from a female donor older than 55 with stage I lung adenocarcinoma. CDR3 nucleotide sequence: TGTGCCAGCAGTTCGCCGACTAGCGGGGGTCGTAAAGAGACCCAGTACTTC. Residues: CASSSPTSGGRKETQYF.